This TCR beta chain emerged from a study of Ad26.COV2.S vaccination and SARS-CoV-2 variants. Libraries were prepared by immunoSEQ multiplex PCR; TCRdb keeps only in-frame clonotypes and omits some of them. The sample lists around 400,000 clones, 70% to 90% occurring once. Per germline, CDR1 SGHDN and CDR2 FVKESK. Trimming removed 5 bases from V and 6 bases from J; junction bases left unmatched: 7. There are 14 residues in the CDR3. The treatment: roughly 19 received Ad26.COV2.S at low or high dose, single or two shots; roughly 5 received placebo; per-sample allocation not given. At day 63 after the first vaccine or placebo injection, samples were drawn.

V gene TRBV14 combines with J gene TRBJ2-7; 10 nucleotides align to TRBD2. The sequence was obtained from a person between 18 and 65 years old who received the Ad26.COV2.S COVID-19 vaccine or a placebo. Specimen: peripheral blood, collected in a trial of Ad26.COV2.S vaccine versus placebo. CDR3 amino acids: CASSEMLAGAEQYF. CDR3 DNA: TGTGCCAGCAGCGAGATGCTAGCGGGAGCCGAGCAGTACTTC.